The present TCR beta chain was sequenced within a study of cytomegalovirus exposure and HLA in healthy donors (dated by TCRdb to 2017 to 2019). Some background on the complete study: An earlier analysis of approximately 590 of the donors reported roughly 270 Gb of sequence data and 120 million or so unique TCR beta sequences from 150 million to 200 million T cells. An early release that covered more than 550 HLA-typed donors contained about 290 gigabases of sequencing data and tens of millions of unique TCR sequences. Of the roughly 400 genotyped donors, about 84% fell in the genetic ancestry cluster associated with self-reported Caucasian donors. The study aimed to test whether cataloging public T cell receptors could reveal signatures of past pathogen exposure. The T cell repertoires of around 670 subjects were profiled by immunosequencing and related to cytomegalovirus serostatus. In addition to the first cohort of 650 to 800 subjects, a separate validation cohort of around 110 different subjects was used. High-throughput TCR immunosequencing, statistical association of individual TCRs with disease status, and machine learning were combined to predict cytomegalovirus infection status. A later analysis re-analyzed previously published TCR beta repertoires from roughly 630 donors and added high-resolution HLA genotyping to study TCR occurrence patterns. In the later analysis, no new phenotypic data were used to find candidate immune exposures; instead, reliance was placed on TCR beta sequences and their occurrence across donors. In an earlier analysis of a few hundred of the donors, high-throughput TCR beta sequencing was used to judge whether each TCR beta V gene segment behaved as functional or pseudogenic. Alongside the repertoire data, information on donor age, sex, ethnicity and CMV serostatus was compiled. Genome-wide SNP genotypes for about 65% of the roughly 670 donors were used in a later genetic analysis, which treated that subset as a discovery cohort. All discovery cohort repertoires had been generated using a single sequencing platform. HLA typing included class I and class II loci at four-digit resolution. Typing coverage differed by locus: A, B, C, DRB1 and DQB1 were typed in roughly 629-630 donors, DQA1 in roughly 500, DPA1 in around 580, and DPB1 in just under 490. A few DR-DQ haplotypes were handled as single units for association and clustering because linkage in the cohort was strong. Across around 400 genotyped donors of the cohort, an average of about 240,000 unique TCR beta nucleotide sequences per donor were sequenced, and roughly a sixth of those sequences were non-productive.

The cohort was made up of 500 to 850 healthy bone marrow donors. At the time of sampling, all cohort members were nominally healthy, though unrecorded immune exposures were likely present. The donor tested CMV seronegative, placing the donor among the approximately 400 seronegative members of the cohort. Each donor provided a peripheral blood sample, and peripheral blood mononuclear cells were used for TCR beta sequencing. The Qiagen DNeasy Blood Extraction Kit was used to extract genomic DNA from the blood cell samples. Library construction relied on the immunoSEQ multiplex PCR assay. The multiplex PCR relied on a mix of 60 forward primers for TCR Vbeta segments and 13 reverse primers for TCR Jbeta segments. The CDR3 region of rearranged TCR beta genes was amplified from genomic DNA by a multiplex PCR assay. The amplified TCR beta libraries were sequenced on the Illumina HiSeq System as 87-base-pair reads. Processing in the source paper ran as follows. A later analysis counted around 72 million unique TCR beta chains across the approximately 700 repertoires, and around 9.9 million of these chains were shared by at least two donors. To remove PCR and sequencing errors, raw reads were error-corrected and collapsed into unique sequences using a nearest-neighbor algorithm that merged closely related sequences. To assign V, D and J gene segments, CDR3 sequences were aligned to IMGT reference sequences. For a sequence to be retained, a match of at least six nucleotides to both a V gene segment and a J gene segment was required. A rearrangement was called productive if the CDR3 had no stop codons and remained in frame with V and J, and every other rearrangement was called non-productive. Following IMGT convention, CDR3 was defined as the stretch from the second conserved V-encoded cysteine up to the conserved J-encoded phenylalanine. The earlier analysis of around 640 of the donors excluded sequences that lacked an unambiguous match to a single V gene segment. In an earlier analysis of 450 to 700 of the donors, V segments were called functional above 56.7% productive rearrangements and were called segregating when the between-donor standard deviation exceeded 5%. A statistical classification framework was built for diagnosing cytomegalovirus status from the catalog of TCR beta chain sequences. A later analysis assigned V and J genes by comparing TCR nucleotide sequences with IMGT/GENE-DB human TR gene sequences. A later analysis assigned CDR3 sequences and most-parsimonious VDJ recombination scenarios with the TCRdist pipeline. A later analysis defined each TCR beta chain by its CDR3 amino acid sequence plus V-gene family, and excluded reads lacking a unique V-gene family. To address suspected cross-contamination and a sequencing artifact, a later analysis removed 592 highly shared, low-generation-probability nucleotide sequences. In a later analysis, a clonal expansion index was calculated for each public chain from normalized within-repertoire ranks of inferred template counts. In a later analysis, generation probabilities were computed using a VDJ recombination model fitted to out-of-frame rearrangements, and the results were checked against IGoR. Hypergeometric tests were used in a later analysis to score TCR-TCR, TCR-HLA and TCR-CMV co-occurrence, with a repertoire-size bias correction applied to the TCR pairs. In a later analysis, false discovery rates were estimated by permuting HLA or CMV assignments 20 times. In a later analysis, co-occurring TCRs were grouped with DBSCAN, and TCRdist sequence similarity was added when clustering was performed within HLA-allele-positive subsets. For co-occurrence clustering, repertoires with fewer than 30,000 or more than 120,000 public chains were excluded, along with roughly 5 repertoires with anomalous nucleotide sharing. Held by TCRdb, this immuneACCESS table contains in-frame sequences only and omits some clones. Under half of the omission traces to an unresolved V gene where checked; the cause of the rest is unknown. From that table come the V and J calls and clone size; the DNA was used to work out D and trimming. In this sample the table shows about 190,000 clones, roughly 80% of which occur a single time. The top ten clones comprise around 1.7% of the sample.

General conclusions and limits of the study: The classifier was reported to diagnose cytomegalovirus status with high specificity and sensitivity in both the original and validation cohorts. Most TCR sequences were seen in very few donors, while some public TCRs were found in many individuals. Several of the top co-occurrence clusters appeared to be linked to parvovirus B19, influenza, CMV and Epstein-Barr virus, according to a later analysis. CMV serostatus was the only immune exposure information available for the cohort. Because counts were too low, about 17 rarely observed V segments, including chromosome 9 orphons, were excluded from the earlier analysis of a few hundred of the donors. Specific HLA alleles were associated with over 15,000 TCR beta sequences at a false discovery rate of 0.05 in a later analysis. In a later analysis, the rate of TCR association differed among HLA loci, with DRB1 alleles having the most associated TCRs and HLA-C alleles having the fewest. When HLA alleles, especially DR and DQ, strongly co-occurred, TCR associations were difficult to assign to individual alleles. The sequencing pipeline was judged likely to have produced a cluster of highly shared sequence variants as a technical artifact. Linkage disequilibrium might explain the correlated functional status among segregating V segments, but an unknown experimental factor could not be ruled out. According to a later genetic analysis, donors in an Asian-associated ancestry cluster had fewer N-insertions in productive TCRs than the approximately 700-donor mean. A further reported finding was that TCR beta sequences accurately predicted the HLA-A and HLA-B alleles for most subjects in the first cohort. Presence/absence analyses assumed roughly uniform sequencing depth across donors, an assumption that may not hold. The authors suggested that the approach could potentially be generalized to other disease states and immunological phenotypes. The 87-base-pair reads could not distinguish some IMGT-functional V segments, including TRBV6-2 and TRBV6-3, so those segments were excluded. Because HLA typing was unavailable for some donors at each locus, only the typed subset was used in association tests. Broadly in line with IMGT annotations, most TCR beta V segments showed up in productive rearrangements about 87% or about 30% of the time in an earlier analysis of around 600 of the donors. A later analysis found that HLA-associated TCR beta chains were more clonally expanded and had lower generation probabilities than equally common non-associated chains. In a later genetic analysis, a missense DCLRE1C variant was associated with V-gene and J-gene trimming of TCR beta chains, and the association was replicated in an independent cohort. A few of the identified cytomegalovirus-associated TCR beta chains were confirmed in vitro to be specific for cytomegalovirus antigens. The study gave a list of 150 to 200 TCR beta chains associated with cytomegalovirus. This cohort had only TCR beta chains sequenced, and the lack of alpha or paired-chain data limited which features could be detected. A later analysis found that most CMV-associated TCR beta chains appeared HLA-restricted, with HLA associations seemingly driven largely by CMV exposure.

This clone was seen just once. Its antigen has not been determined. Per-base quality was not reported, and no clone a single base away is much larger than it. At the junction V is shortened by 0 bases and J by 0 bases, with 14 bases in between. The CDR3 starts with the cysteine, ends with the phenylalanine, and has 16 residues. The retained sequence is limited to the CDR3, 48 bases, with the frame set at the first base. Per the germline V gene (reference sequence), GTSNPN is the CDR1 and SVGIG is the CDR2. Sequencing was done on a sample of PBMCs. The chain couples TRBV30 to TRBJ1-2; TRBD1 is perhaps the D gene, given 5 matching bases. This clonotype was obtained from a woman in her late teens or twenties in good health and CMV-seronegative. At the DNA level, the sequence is TGTGCCTGGAGTGTACAGGAGGGGTATTCTAACTATGGCTACACCTTC. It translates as CAWSVQEGYSNYGYTF.